This entry concerns a single TCR beta chain. Its antigen is not identified. Naive CD8 isolation took CD45RO-negative cells positively selected for CCR7 and excluded terminally differentiated effector memory CD45RA+ cells. Donors comprised healthy HIV-negative adults lacking recent acute infections or vaccinations. Original processing notes: ImmunoSEQ supplied junction-only sequences lacking quality scores, so filtering was different. The protocol was immunoSEQ multiplex PCR, while the TCRdb copy is restricted to in-frame clones and leaves out a portion. That table furnishes V, J and clone size, whereas the DNA furnished D and trimming. The sample shows about 800,000 clones, about 96% of them seen only once. The sample comes from a study of shared clonotypes between healthy human individuals. Study-wide findings and caveats: Sample collection involved blood only; tissue repertoires are likely different. Naive subsets typically showed greater estimated richness than memory subsets.

The source is a young man in good health. The material sequenced was naive CD8+ T cells sorted from blood.

This chain's CDR3 is CASRPPPPNDTQYF. As DNA, the CDR3 is TGCGCCAGCAGGCCACCGCCCCCGAACGATACGCAGTATTTT. The V gene is TRBV10-2, the J gene TRBJ2-3; no clear D. The CDR3 has 14 residues. The ends were cut back, 6 bases at V and 6 bases at J, with 16 bases in the middle. Germline assignment: CDR1 WSHSY and CDR2 SAAADI.